The clone carrying this TCR beta chain was picked up many times. Its antigen is not identified. The J segment lost 2 bases and the V segment lost 6 bases, leaving 5 bases of the junction unmatched. The CDR3 consists of 14 residues. Per germline, CDR1 MNHNS and CDR2 SASEGT. This sample was taken from a study of T and B cells in COVID-19 patients. Study details: The recovered cohort's median age was about 31 years, versus less than 70 years in active infection.

Findings and limits, study-wide: Patients with COVID-19 reportedly showed strongly skewed T cell receptor beta variable and joining gene usage.

BIOMED2 TRB-A/B primer pools were used in multiplex TRB PCR. TCRdb called the multiplex PCR reads again in MiXCR, with one record for every CDR3 protein. The data show about 5,300 distinct CDR3 sequences, with less than 25% seen just once and approximately 3.4% held by the top ten. TRB was amplified from about 260-540 ng of blood genomic DNA. The source material was blood. The rearrangement links TRBV6-1 to TRBJ2-7, with 9 bases aligning to TRBD2. The source of this sequence is a human donor with active COVID-19. This chain's CDR3 is CASSSAGGPYEQYF. Here the CDR3 DNA reads TGTGCCAGCAGCTCAGCGGGAGGCCCCTACGAGCAGTACTTC.